One sample yielded the 22 T cell receptor beta chains listed below, sequenced in a study of blood T cell repertoires in COVID-19. TCRdb keeps only in-frame clones here, not all; method: immunoSEQ multiplex PCR. The sample carries under 300,000 clones, around 90% recorded once. Sequenced: peripheral blood. These receptors came from a woman in her twenties or thirties with acute or convalescent COVID-19.

This sequence joins TRBV4-3 and TRBJ1-5; 7 nucleotides agree with TRBD1. The CDR3 has 15 residues. V dropped 0 bases and J dropped 6; count of bases not matched to a gene: 5. Germline V gene lookup returns CDR1 LGHNA and CDR2 YSLEER. The CDR3 protein is CASSQDRGLGQPQHF. The CDR3 DNA reads as TGCGCCAGCAGCCAAGATAGGGGGCTCGGTCAGCCCCAGCATTTT.

The chain links TRBV5-4 to TRBJ2-2; D is unresolved. The CDR3 consists of 12 residues. The V gene's germline CDR1 is SGHNT and CDR2 YYREEE (reference sequence). Trimming shortened V by 4 bases and J by 9 bases, and 10 bases separated the two germline ends. The CDR3 reads CASSTDSRELFF. Here the CDR3 DNA reads TGTGCCAGCAGCACCGACTCGCGGGAGCTGTTTTTT.

The chain couples TRBV6-5 to TRBJ2-7; D is perhaps TRBD1 (5 bases). V dropped 0 bases and J dropped 2 bases, with 11 bases sitting between them. CDR1 and CDR2 (germline): MNHEY, SVGAGI. The CDR3 consists of 15 residues. The CDR3 sequence is CASSYSRQGTYEQYF. The DNA of the CDR3 is TGTGCCAGCAGTTACTCGAGGCAGGGAACCTACGAGCAGTACTTC.

This sequence joins TRBV5-1 and TRBJ2-7, with D tentatively TRBD1 (5 bases). CDR1 is SGHRS and CDR2 is YFSETQ in the germline V gene. There are 15 residues in the CDR3. The ends were cut back, 0 bases at V and 0 bases at J, with 10 bases in the middle. The CDR3 spells CASSLEGRDSYEQYF. The CDR3 nucleotides are TGCGCCAGCAGCTTGGAAGGCAGGGACTCCTACGAGCAGTACTTC.

The chain couples TRBV12-3 or TRBV12-4 to TRBJ1-1; 7 bases are a match to TRBD1. V lost 7 bases, J lost 8 bases, and 10 bases stayed unmatched. This CDR3 is 13 amino acids long. CDR3 nucleotide sequence: TGTGCCAGCACTACGACAGGGTTGCTAGAAGCTTTCTTT. Residues: CASTTTGLLEAFF.

The V and J genes are TRBV7-6 and TRBJ2-2, with TRBD2 matching 7 bases. CDR3 length: 16 amino acids. J gave up 6 bases and V 0 bases, and 7 bases lay outside the gene matches. Germline V gene data show CDR1 as SGHVS and CDR2 as FNYEAQ. The CDR3 nucleotides read TGTGCCAGCAGCTTAGCGGGAGGGCCGGTAGCCGGGGAGCTGTTTTTT. This translates into CASSLAGGPVAGELFF.

The J gene is TRBJ2-5, the V gene TRBV30, with TRBD2 matching over 8 bases. Germline-derived CDR1 and CDR2 are GTSNPN and SVGIG (reference sequence). J gave up 2 bases and V 8 bases, and 7 bases lay outside the gene matches. The CDR3 runs to 13 residues. The CDR3 loop reads CARGGTPQETQYF. In DNA form, the CDR3 reads TGTGCCCGGGGGGGGACTCCGCAAGAGACCCAGTACTTC.

The chain couples TRBV19 to TRBJ2-1; TRBD2 matches at 14 bases. V lost 2 bases and J lost 2; bases outside the gene matches: 5. The CDR3 spans 18 residues. Germline assignment: CDR1 LNHDA and CDR2 SQIVND (reference sequence). CDR3 protein: CASSIRLAGGPPYNEQFF. CDR3 DNA sequence: TGTGCCAGTAGTATAAGACTAGCGGGAGGGCCTCCCTACAATGAGCAGTTCTTC.

V and J are TRBV19 and TRBJ1-3; D possibly corresponds to TRBD1 (5 bases). V lost 2 bases and J 0 bases, leaving 14 bases between the germline ends. The CDR3 is made up of 17 amino acids. The germline gives CDR1 LNHDA, CDR2 SQIVND (reference sequence). The CDR3 region has the DNA TGTGCCAGTAGTATACTCTCGAGGGGAGGCTCTGGAAACACCATATATTTT. It specifies CASSILSRGGSGNTIYF.

The chain employs TRBV5-1 and TRBJ2-2; tentatively, D is TRBD1 (6 bases). V was clipped by 1 base and J by 6 bases, with 13 bases between them. This CDR3 region has 15 residues. Germline CDR1 reads SGHRS; CDR2 reads YFSETQ. The CDR3, as DNA: TGCGCCAGCAGCTTGAGGACAGACCTTTCCGGGGAGCTGTTTTTT. This encodes CASSLRTDLSGELFF.

The DNA of the CDR3 is TGTGCCAGCAGCTCGGGACAGCGAAACTATGGCTACACCTTC. It encodes CASSSGQRNYGYTF. The gene calls are TRBV7-2 and TRBJ1-2; 7 nucleotides line up with TRBD1. There are 14 residues in the CDR3. V was pared by 4 bases and J by 2 bases, with 4 bases of the junction left unmatched. The germline V gene encodes CDR1 SGHTA and CDR2 FQGNSA.

This chain links TRBV2 with TRBJ1-5; 8 bases line up with TRBD1. The CDR3 runs to 16 residues. V lost 4 bases, J lost 0 bases, and 5 bases stayed unmatched. Germline V lookup: CDR1 SNHLY, CDR2 FYNNEI. CDR3 nucleotide sequence: TGTGCCAGCAGTGGTCGGACAGGGAATAGCAATCAGCCCCAGCATTTT. It translates to CASSGRTGNSNQPQHF.

The genes are TRBV14 and TRBJ1-2; possible D gene TRBD1, 5 bases. Germline CDR1 is SGHDN and CDR2 is FVKESK. Between the trimmed V and J ends, which lost 1 base and 6 bases, there was a span of 18 bases. CDR3 length equals 16 residues. CDR3 residues: CASSQGVVAGWNGYTF. The CDR3 DNA sequence: TGTGCCAGCAGCCAAGGGGTTGTCGCAGGGTGGAATGGCTACACCTTC.

The J gene is TRBJ1-1, the V gene TRBV6-2 or TRBV6-3, with D unresolved. This CDR3 has 11 amino acids. V lost 6 bases, J lost 6 bases, and 8 bases lay in between. Germline-derived CDR1 and CDR2 are MNHEY and SVGEGT. The CDR3 bases are TGTGCCAGCAGCCTTGGCCCTGAAGCTTTCTTT. It codes for CASSLGPEAFF.

V is TRBV7-8 and J is TRBJ2-1, with 9 bases aligning to TRBD2. Losses at the gene ends were 2 bases for V and 3 bases for J; bases not matched to a gene: 2. The CDR3 is made up of 15 amino acids. Germline CDR1 reads SGHVS; CDR2 reads FQNEAQ. The CDR3 region has the DNA TGTGCCAGCAGCTTACTTAGCGGGAGCTACAATGAGCAGTTCTTC. This codes for CASSLLSGSYNEQFF. The variable domain in full, completed from reference TRBV7-8 and TRBJ2-1, reads GAGVSQSPRYKVAKRGQDVALRCDPISGHVSLFWYQQALGQGPEFLTYFQNEAQLDKSGLPSDRFFAERPEGSVSTLKIQRTQQEDSAVYLCASSLLSGSYNEQFFGPGTRLTVL.

The rearrangement links TRBV9 to TRBJ2-2; TRBD2 aligns across 8 bases. V lost 0 bases and J lost 6; bases outside the gene matches: 4. The length of the CDR3 is 15 residues. Germline CDR1 reads SGDLS; CDR2 reads YYNGEE. The CDR3 loop is CASSVEGLVPGELFF. CDR3 in DNA: TGTGCCAGCAGCGTAGAGGGACTAGTCCCCGGGGAGCTGTTTTTT. Together with reference TRBV9 and TRBJ2-2, the CDR3 gives the full variable domain: DSGVTQTPKHLITATGQRVTLRCSPRSGDLSVYWYQQSLDQGLQFLIQYYNGEERAKGNILERFSAQQFPDLHSELNLSSLELGDSALYFCASSVEGLVPGELFFGEGSRLTVL.

This chain uses TRBV12-3 or TRBV12-4 with TRBJ1-6, with D unresolved. CDR3 size: 13 residues. The V end lost 3 bases, the J end lost 13 bases, and 13 bases lay between the germline ends. In nucleotides, the CDR3 is TGTGCCAGCAGTTTTTTTCCGAGTCCGCCCCTCCACTTT. Protein sequence: CASSFFPSPPLHF.

The V and J genes are TRBV11-1 and TRBJ2-1, with D possibly being TRBD1 (5 bases). V was clipped by 7 bases and J by 5 bases, with 12 bases between them. The CDR3 runs 13 residues. Germline V gene data show CDR1 as SGHAT and CDR2 as FQDESV (reference sequence). In DNA form, the CDR3 reads TGTGCCAGCACCATAGACAGAGACAATGAGCAGTTCTTC. It is translated as CASTIDRDNEQFF.

V and J are TRBV25-1 and TRBJ1-1; no clear D gene. CDR1 is MGHDK and CDR2 is SYGVNS in the germline V gene. V lost 10 bases to trimming and J lost 4 bases, with 28 bases between them. This CDR3 has 17 amino acids. In DNA form, the CDR3 reads TGTGCCACCTTGTCGGCCCCCGACAAGGAGGCCCCCACTGAAGCTTTCTTT. Encoded protein: CATLSAPDKEAPTEAFF.

This chain uses TRBV10-3 with TRBJ2-2; 8 nucleotides line up with TRBD1. CDR1 and CDR2 (germline): ENHRY, SYGVKD. This CDR3 comprises 15 residues. The ends lost 7 bases at V and 3 bases at J; junction bases unmatched: 7. The CDR3 DNA reads TGTGCCATCAAAGGACAGGGTGTGTACACCGGGGAGCTGTTTTTT. It is translated as CAIKGQGVYTGELFF.

The chain is built from TRBV4-3 and TRBJ2-7; 7 nucleotides line up with TRBD2. Germline CDR1 and CDR2: LGHNA and YSLEER. This CDR3 has 14 residues. V shed 0 bases, J shed 4 bases, and the junction held 3 bases outside the gene matches. The CDR3 loop reads CASSQDPSGYEQYF. The CDR3 region has the DNA TGCGCCAGCAGCCAAGATCCTAGCGGTTACGAGCAGTACTTC.

The chain is built from TRBV9 and TRBJ2-7, with 8 bases fitting TRBD2. V lost 2 bases to trimming and J lost 6 bases; unmatched junction nucleotides: 13. The CDR3 extends over 16 amino acids. CDR1 is SGDLS and CDR2 is YYNGEE in the germline V gene. The CDR3 DNA reads TGTGCCAGCAGCGTGGGATCGGGACTAGAGGAGCTCGAGCAGTACTTC. Protein sequence: CASSVGSGLEELEQYF.